One sample yielded the 10 T cell receptor beta chains listed below, sequenced in a study of cytomegalovirus exposure and HLA in healthy donors. Researchers ran the PCR with 60 Vbeta and 13 Jbeta primers. Clones were sequenced by immunoSEQ multiplex PCR, and TCRdb holds only the in-frame ones, with some missing. The sample records about 140,000 clones, around three quarters being singletons. Source material: PBMCs. The receptors come from a woman aged 55-75 years in good health and CMV-seropositive.

The gene calls are TRBV6-1 and TRBJ1-3; 7 bases agree with TRBD1. With 5 bases clipped from V and 4 bases from J, the junction kept 8 bases outside the gene matches. The CDR3 is 15 amino acids. From germline, CDR1 is MNHNS and CDR2 SASEGT. As DNA, the CDR3 is TGTGCCAGCAGTACCGACAGGGTAGGCGGAAACACCATATATTTT. It is translated as CASSTDRVGGNTIYF.

V is TRBV5-4 and J is TRBJ2-1, with 10 bases matching TRBD2. Germline V gives CDR1 SGHNT, CDR2 YYREEE (reference sequence). The CDR3 extends over 14 amino acids. The V and J ends lost 2 bases and 8 bases, in that order; junction bases with no gene match: 4. The CDR3 spells CASSFSSGRDEQFF. CDR3 sequence (DNA): TGTGCCAGCAGCTTTTCTAGCGGGAGAGATGAGCAGTTCTTC.

The chain employs TRBV28 and TRBJ1-5; no reliable D call. The germline CDR1 and CDR2 sequences are MDHEN and SYDVKM. V was trimmed by 6 bases and J by 1 base, leaving 10 bases between them. The CDR3 sequence is 14 residues long. The chain's CDR3 is CASSPRLSNQPQHF. The CDR3 DNA reads as TGTGCCAGCAGCCCCAGGCTGAGCAATCAGCCCCAGCATTTT. The complete variable domain, with remaining parts taken from reference TRBV28 and TRBJ1-5, reads DVKVTQSSRYLVKRTGEKVFLECVQDMDHENMFWYRQDPGLGLRLIYFSYDVKMKEKGDIPEGYSVSREKKERFSLILESASTNQTSMYLCASSPRLSNQPQHFGDGTRLSIL.

The chain couples TRBV2 to TRBJ1-1; D ambiguous. In germline, CDR1 is SNHLY, CDR2 FYNNEI. V was cut by 6 bases and J by 1 base, with 15 bases left in between. The CDR3 length is 15 residues. CDR3 DNA: TGTGCCAGCAGCGGGTCCCTGGTCAGGAACACTGAAGCTTTCTTT. It encodes CASSGSLVRNTEAFF.

This chain joins TRBV6-4 and TRBJ2-1, with 10 bases fitting TRBD2. Looked up from germline, CDR1 is MRHNA and CDR2 is SNTAGT. The CDR3 covers 15 residues. The ends lost 5 bases at V and 2 bases at J; junction bases unmatched: 3. CDR3 loop: CASSTGTSAYNEQFF. The CDR3 nucleotides are TGTGCCAGCAGTACCGGGACTAGCGCCTACAATGAGCAGTTCTTC.

A note on this clone: Germline is not matched at one junction end, which may reflect a read error. The chain employs TRBV7-9 and TRBJ1-4, with 9 bases lining up with TRBD1. From germline, CDR1 is SEHNR and CDR2 FQNEAQ (reference sequence). This CDR3 comprises 16 residues. The CDR3 region has the DNA TGTTCCAGCAGCTTAGCAAAGACAGGGGGGGATGAAAAACTGTTTTTT. Translation: CSSSLAKTGGDEKLFF.

The gene calls are TRBV28 and TRBJ1-4; weak D call: TRBD1 (6 bases). V was clipped by 7 bases and J by 2 bases, with 14 bases between them. The V gene's germline CDR1 is MDHEN and CDR2 SYDVKM. The CDR3 runs 15 residues. The CDR3 region has the DNA TGTGCCAGCACCCCGGGGGGGCTGACTAATGAAAAACTGTTTTTT. Its protein product is CASTPGGLTNEKLFF.

This chain links TRBV19 with TRBJ1-5; TRBD1 might be the D (6 bases). This CDR3 comprises 12 residues. Germline-derived CDR1 and CDR2 are LNHDA and SQIVND (reference sequence). V lost 7 bases and J lost 7, with 11 bases in between. The CDR3 here is CASMGGGQPQHF. CDR3 coding DNA: TGTGCCAGTATGGGGGGGGGCCAGCCCCAGCATTTT.

The chain employs TRBV6-5 and TRBJ1-2, with 9 bases matching TRBD1. Per the germline V gene, CDR1 is MNHEY and CDR2 is SVGAGI. Trimming at V came to 0 bases and at J to 3 bases, leaving 2 bases not matched to a gene. This CDR3 is built from 15 residues. The DNA for the CDR3 is TGTGCCAGCAGTTACTCTAACAGGGGGCACTATGGCTACACCTTC. The encoded protein is CASSYSNRGHYGYTF.

The genes are TRBV11-2 and TRBJ2-3, with 13 bases fitting TRBD2. Trimming removed 8 bases from V and 2 bases from J; junction bases left unmatched: 7. CDR3 length: 16 amino acids. Germline values: CDR1 SGHAT, CDR2 FQNNGV. CDR3 DNA: TGTGCCAGCGGCACTAGCGGGAGGGCCACCACAGATACGCAGTATTTT. Protein: CASGTSGRATTDTQYF.